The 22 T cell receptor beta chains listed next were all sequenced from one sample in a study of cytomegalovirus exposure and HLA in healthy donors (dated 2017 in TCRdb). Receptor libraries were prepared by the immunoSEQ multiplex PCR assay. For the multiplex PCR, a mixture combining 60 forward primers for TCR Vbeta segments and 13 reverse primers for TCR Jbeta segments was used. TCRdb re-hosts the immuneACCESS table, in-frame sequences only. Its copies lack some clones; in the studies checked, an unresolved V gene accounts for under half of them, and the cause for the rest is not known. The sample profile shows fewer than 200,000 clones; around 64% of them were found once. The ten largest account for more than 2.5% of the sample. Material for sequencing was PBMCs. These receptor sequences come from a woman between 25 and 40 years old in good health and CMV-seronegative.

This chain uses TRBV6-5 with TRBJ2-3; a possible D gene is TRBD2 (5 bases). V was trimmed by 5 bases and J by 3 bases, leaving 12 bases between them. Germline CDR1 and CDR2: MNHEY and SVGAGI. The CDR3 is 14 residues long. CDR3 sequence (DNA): TGTGCCAGCAGTGAACCGGGAAGGACAGATACGCAGTATTTT. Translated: CASSEPGRTDTQYF.

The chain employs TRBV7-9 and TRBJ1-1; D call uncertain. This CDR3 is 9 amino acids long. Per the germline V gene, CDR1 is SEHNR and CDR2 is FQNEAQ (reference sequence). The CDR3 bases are TGTTCCCTCCTCCCTGAAGCTTTCTTT. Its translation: CSLLPEAFF. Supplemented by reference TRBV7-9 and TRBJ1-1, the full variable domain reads DTGVSQNPRHKITKRGQNVTFRCDPISEHNRLYWYRQTLGQGPEFLTYFQNEAQLEKSRLLSDRFSAERPKGSFSTLEIQRTEQGDSAMYLCSLLPEAFFGQGTRLTVV.

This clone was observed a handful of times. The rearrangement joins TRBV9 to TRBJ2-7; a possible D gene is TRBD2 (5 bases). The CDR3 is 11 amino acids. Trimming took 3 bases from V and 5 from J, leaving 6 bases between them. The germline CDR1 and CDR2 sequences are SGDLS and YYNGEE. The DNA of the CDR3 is TGTGCCAGCAGCGCCGGGGACGAGCAGTACTTC. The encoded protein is CASSAGDEQYF. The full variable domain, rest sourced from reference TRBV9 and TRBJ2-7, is DSGVTQTPKHLITATGQRVTLRCSPRSGDLSVYWYQQSLDQGLQFLIQYYNGEERAKGNILERFSAQQFPDLHSELNLSSLELGDSALYFCASSAGDEQYFGPGTRLTVT.

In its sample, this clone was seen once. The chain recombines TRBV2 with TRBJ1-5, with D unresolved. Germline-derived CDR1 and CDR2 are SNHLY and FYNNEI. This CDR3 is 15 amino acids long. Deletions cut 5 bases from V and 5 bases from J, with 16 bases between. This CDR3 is CASSQVAPPDQPQHF. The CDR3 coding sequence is TGTGCCAGCAGTCAGGTGGCTCCCCCCGATCAGCCCCAGCATTTT.

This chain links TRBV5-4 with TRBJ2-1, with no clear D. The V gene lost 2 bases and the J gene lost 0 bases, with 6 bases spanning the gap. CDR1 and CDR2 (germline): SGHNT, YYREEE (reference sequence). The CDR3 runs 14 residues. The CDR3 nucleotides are TGTGCCAGCAGCTTTTCTAGCTCCTACAATGAGCAGTTCTTC. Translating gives CASSFSSSYNEQFF.

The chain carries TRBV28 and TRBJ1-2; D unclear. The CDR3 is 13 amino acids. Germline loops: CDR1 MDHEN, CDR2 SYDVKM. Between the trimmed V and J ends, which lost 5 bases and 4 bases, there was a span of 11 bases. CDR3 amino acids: CASSSPSLYGYTF. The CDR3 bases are TGTGCCAGCAGTAGCCCGTCCCTCTATGGCTACACCTTC.

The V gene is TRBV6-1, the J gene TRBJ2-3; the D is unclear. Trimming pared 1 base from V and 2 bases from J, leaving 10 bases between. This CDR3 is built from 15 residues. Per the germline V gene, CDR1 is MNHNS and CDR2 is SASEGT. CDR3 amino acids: CASSEEPQITDTQYF. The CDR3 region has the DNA TGTGCCAGCAGTGAAGAGCCCCAAATCACAGATACGCAGTATTTT.

CDR3 sequence reads: CASSLRGYQETQYF. In nucleotides, the CDR3 is TGCGCCAGCAGCTTGCGGGGGTACCAAGAGACCCAGTACTTC. The chain links TRBV5-1 to TRBJ2-5, with D perhaps TRBD2 (6 bases). Germline V CDR1 and CDR2: SGHRS, YFSETQ. Trimming removed 1 base at V and 0 bases at J, with 7 bases between. The CDR3 has 14 residues. The variable domain in full, completed from reference TRBV5-1 and TRBJ2-5, reads KAGVTQTPRYLIKTRGQQVTLSCSPISGHRSVSWYQQTPGQGLQFLFEYFSETQRNKGNFPGRFSGRQFSNSRSEMNVSTLELGDSALYLCASSLRGYQETQYFGPGTRLLVL.

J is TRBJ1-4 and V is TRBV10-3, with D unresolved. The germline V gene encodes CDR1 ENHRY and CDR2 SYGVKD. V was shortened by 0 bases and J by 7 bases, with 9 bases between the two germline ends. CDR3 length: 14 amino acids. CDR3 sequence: CAISESTEVEKLFF. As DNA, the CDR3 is TGTGCCATCAGTGAGTCGACCGAGGTTGAAAAACTGTTTTTT.

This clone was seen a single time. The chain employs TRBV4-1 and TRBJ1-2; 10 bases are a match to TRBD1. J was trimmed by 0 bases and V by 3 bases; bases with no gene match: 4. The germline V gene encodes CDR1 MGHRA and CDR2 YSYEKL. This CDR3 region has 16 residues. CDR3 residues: CASSHWTGGTNYGYTF. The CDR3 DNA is TGCGCCAGCAGCCATTGGACAGGGGGTACTAACTATGGCTACACCTTC.

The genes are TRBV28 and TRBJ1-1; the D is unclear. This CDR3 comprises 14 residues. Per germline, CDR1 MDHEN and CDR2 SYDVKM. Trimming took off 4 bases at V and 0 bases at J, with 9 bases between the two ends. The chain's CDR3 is CASSSLTLNTEAFF. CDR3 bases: TGTGCCAGCAGTTCACTGACACTGAACACTGAAGCTTTCTTT.

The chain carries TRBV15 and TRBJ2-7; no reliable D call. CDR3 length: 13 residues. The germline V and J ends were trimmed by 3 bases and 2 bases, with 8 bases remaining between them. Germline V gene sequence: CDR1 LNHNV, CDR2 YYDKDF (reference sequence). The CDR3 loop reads CATSSDLTYEQYF. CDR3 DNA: TGTGCCACCAGCAGTGACTTAACCTACGAGCAGTACTTC.

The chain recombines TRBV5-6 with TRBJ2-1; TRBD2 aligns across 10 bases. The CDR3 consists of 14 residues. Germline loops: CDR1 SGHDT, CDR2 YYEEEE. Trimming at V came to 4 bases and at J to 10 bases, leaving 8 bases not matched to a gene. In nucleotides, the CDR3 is TGTGCCAGCAGCCCGAGCGGGGGGGCGCGAGAGCAGTTCTTC. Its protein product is CASSPSGGAREQFF. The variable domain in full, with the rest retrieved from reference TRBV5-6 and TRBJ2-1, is DAGVTQSPTHLIKTRGQQVTLRCSPKSGHDTVSWYQQALGQGPQFIFQYYEEEERQRGNFPDRFSGHQFPNYSSELNVNALLLGDSALYLCASSPSGGAREQFFGPGTRLTVL.

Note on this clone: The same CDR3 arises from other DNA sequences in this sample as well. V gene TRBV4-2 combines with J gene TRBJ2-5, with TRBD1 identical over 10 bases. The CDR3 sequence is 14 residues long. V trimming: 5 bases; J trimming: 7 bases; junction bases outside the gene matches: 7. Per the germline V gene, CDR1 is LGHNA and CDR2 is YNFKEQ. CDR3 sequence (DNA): TGTGCCAGCAGCTGGACAGGGGGGGGGATGACCCAGTACTTC. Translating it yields CASSWTGGGMTQYF.

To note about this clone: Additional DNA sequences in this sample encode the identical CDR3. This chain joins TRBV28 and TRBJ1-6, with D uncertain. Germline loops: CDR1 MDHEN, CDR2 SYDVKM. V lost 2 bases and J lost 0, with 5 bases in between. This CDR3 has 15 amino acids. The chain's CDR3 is CASSLPSSYNSPLHF. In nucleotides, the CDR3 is TGTGCCAGCAGTTTACCGAGCTCCTATAATTCACCCCTCCACTTT. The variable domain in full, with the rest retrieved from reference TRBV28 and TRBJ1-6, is DVKVTQSSRYLVKRTGEKVFLECVQDMDHENMFWYRQDPGLGLRLIYFSYDVKMKEKGDIPEGYSVSREKKERFSLILESASTNQTSMYLCASSLPSSYNSPLHFGNGTRLTVT.

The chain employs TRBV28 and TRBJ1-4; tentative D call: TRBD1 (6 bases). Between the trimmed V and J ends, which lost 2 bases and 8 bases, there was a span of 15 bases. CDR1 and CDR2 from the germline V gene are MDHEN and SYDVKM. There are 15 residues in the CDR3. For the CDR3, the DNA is TGTGCCAGCAGTTTAGCCGGAGGGGGGGCGGAAAAACTGTTTTTT. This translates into CASSLAGGGAEKLFF.

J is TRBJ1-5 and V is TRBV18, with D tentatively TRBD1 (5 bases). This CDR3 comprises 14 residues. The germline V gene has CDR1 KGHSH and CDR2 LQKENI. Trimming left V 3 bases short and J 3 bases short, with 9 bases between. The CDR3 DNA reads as TGTGCCAGCTCACCGTCCAGGGTCAATCAGCCCCAGCATTTT. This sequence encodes CASSPSRVNQPQHF.

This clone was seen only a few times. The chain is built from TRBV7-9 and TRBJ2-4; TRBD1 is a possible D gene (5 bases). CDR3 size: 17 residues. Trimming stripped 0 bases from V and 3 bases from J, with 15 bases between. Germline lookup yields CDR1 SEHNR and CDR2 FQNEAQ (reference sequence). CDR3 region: CASSLAVSGLSKNIQYF. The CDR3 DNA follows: TGTGCCAGCAGCTTAGCGGTCTCAGGGTTGAGCAAAAACATTCAGTACTTC.

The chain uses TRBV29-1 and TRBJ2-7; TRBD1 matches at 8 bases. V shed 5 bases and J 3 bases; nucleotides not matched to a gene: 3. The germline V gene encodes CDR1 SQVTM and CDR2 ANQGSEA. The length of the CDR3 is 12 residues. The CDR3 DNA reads TGCAGCGTTACCGGACAGGGCTACGAGCAGTACTTC. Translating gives CSVTGQGYEQYF.

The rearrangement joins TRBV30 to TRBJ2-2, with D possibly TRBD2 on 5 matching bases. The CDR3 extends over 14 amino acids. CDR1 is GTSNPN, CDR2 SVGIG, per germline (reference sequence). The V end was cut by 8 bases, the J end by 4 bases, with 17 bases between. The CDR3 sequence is CARAAGGLTGELFF. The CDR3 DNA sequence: TGTGCCCGCGCCGCGGGTGGACTCACCGGGGAGCTGTTTTTT.

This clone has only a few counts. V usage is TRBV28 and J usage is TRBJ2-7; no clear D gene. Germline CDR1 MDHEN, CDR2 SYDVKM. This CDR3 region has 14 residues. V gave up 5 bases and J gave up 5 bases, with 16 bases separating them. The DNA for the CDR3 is TGTGCCAGCAGTAACGACCCTCCTAGGCACGAGCAGTACTTC. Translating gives CASSNDPPRHEQYF.

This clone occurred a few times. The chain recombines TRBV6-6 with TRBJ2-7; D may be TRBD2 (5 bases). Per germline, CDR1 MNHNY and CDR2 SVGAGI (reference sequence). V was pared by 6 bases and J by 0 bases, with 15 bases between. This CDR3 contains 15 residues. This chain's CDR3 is CASSSGLLSSYEQYF. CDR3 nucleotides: TGTGCCAGCAGCAGCGGACTGCTATCCTCCTACGAGCAGTACTTC.